Listed below are T cell receptor beta chains from one sample, sequenced in a study of T cell responses to AZD1222 COVID-19 vaccine. Assay: immunoSEQ multiplex PCR; the TCRdb copy retains only in-frame clones and omits some. The sample carries around 150,000 clones, under 95% recorded once. This specimen consisted of peripheral blood, obtained 28 days after the second AZD1222 dose. These receptors originate from an adult who received the AZD1222 COVID-19 vaccine. Both conserved end residues are part of each CDR3. A D gene is named only where the DNA matches it firmly. Only part of the rows carry a size: once, few, many, or a class if the clone is expanded.

- | - | TRBJ1-1 | TRBV13 | CASSRMANMNTEAFF | TGTGCCAGCAGTCGGATGGCGAACATGAACACTGAAGCTTTCTTT
- | - | TRBJ1-2 | TRBV5-4 | CASSFIQGPTNYGYTF | TGTGCCAGCAGCTTTATCCAGGGGCCCACCAACTATGGCTACACCTTC
- | - | TRBJ1-3 | TRBV10-3 | CAISESGRKGVQRNTIYF | TGTGCCATCAGTGAGTCAGGGAGGAAAGGGGTCCAAAGAAACACCATATATTTT
- | - | TRBJ2-1 | TRBV3-1/TRBV3-2 | CASSQQGPRYNEQFF | TGTGCCAGCAGCCAACAGGGGCCCCGGTACAATGAGCAGTTCTTC
once | - | TRBJ1-1 | TRBV27 | CASSPGRILNTEAFF | TGTGCCAGCAGTCCCGGACGGATCTTGAACACTGAAGCTTTCTTT
few | - | TRBJ2-7 | TRBV6-6 | CASSPSGRALEQYF | TGTGCCAGCAGTCCGTCCGGGCGGGCCCTCGAGCAGTACTTC
- | - | TRBJ1-2 | TRBV4-2 | CASSQDGGGRYGYTF | TGTGCCAGCAGCCAAGATGGGGGAGGACGCTATGGCTACACCTTC
- | - | TRBJ2-1 | TRBV27 | CASGDLGLYNEQFF | TGTGCCAGCGGGGATTTAGGGCTTTACAATGAGCAGTTCTTC
many | - | TRBJ2-2 | TRBV10-1 | CASRRGTGTGELFF | TGCGCCAGCAGAAGGGGGACGGGGACCGGGGAGCTGTTTTTT
- | - | TRBJ2-1 | TRBV5-1 | CASTPSGNEQFF | TGCGCCAGCACCCCCAGCGGGAATGAGCAGTTCTTC
- | - | TRBJ1-1 | TRBV28 | CASSLGGARTEAFF | TGTGCCAGCAGTTTGGGGGGGGCGCGCACTGAAGCTTTCTTT
- | - | TRBJ1-1 | TRBV6-5 | CASSYSPAFRGTEAFF | TGTGCCAGCAGTTACTCACCGGCGTTTAGGGGCACTGAAGCTTTCTTT
- | TRBD1 | TRBJ1-6 | TRBV27 | CASSTGTDNSPLHF | TGTGCCAGCAGTACCGGGACAGATAATTCACCCCTCCACTTT
- | - | TRBJ2-7 | TRBV10-3 | CAISATASGSYEQYF | TGTGCCATCAGTGCCACGGCGAGCGGTTCCTACGAGCAGTACTTC
- | - | TRBJ2-7 | TRBV6-2/TRBV6-3 | CASSYRGDSYEQYF | TGTGCCAGCAGTTACCGCGGGGACTCCTACGAGCAGTACTTC
once | TRBD1 | TRBJ2-7 | TRBV5-1 | CASSLLTGGNEQYF | TGCGCCAGCAGCTTATTGACAGGGGGCAACGAGCAGTACTTC